The present TCR beta chain was sequenced within a study of chemoradiotherapy in HPV16-positive cancers. Study outcomes and limitations: Candidate HPV-specific clones and E7-related TCR motifs grew in tumor during treatment.

Samples were taken several times over chemoradiotherapy. CDR3 length: 18 amino acids. Regarding this clone: Its antigen is not known.

Clones were sequenced by immunoSEQ multiplex PCR, and TCRdb holds only the in-frame ones, with some missing. The table has tens of thousands of clones, almost 90% seen once. The TCR originated in a human donor with HPV-associated anogenital cancer. The chain carries TRBV21-1 and TRBJ1-1; no DNA check was done on the table's D call, TRBD1. TRBV21-1 is described as a pseudogene. The material was blood, obtained from a patient who underwent chemoradiotherapy. CDR3 nucleotide sequence: TGTGCCAGCAGCAAAGCGCTTTGGCCCCAGGGCTGTAACACTGAAGCTTTCTTT. It is translated as CASSKALWPQGCNTEAFF.